This TCR beta chain comes out of a study of blood T cell repertoires in COVID-19. Study in general: Samples of COVID-19 (acute and convalescent) were obtained from the United States, Italy and Spain. The cDNA or gDNA used as material had been derived from T cells, B-cell-depleted T cells, or PBMCs.

Original methodology: Estimation of nucleated cell counts relied on the amplification of reference gene primers. The table came from immunoSEQ multiplex PCR; TCRdb's copy has only in-frame clones and leaves some out. Clone size and V and J calls were adopted from that table, with D and trimming inferred from the DNA. The sample lists about 200,000 clones; approximately 85% were seen once. Seattle cases were enrolled at active infection and followed longitudinally. This CDR3 spans 11 amino acids. V lost 10 bases and J 5 bases, leaving 11 bases between the germline ends. Germline V gene lookup returns CDR1 LNHDA and CDR2 SQIVND (reference sequence).

V usage is TRBV19 and J usage is TRBJ1-2, with D possibly TRBD1 on 6 matching bases. Sequencing was carried out using peripheral blood. The TCR originated in a woman between 65 and 79 years old with COVID-19, enrolled during active disease. CDR3 sequence reads: CATRGGYGYTF. The CDR3 DNA follows: TGTGCCACGAGGGGGGGGTATGGCTACACCTTC.